This TCR beta chain is drawn from a study of T-cell memory formation after mild COVID-19. The CDR3 has 14 residues. The V gene lost 3 bases and the J gene lost 5 bases, with 11 bases spanning the gap. CDR1 is MNHEY, CDR2 SMNVEV, per germline (reference sequence). Constant-segment primers and 5'RACE yielded cDNA libraries for TCR alpha and TCR beta, each carrying sample barcodes and UMIs. TCRdb passed the 5' RACE reads through MiXCR, listing each CDR3 protein once. The sample holds fewer than 400,000 distinct CDR3 sequences, roughly 13% seen once. Sequencing was carried out using PBMCs or a T cell subset sorted from them (not recorded which). The sequence came from a man younger than 35 who had mild COVID-19 (a few samples of this study predate the infection). Cell type and time point are not known. The gene calls are TRBV27 and TRBJ2-1; TRBD1 might be the D (6 bases). The DNA of the CDR3 is TGTGCCAGCAGTTTCGGGGACATAGACAATGAGCAGTTCTTC. This encodes CASSFGDIDNEQFF.